Listed below are T cell receptor beta chains from one sample, sequenced in a study of T cell responses to AZD1222 COVID-19 vaccine. TCRdb's copy holds only in-frame clones and misses some; the assay was immunoSEQ multiplex PCR. The sample shows 95,000 to 150,000 clones, less than 90% of them seen only once. Sequencing used peripheral blood, obtained on day 0 of AZD1222 vaccination. Receptors originate from an adult in good health. The CDR3 runs from the conserved cysteine through the conserved F or W. The D gene is left open where the match is weak. Size is omitted from some rows. Given values are once, few, many or a class for expanded clones.

D gene,clone size,J gene,V gene,CDR3 protein,CDR3 DNA
TRBD2,-,TRBJ2-3,TRBV7-9,CASSWEGSLATQYF,TGTGCCAGCAGCTGGGAGGGTAGTCTGGCTACGCAGTATTTT
-,-,TRBJ1-1,TRBV29-1,CSVRHGVMNTEAFF,TGCAGCGTCCGTCACGGGGTCATGAACACTGAAGCTTTCTTT
-,-,TRBJ2-3,TRBV27,CASTRQPYTDTQYF,TGTGCCAGCACAAGGCAACCTTACACAGATACGCAGTATTTT
-,-,TRBJ1-2,TRBV29-1,CSVGGLYGYTF,TGCAGCGTTGGAGGTCTCTATGGCTACACCTTC
-,-,TRBJ1-2,TRBV7-9,CASTRDGGNYGYTF,TGTGCCAGCACCCGGGACGGGGGCAACTATGGCTACACCTTC
TRBD1,-,TRBJ2-5,TRBV11-1,CASSSLDRAETQYF,TGTGCCAGCAGCTCTTTGGACAGGGCAGAGACCCAGTACTTC
TRBD2,-,TRBJ2-3,TRBV7-2,CASRPRLAGSTDTQYF,TGTGCCAGCAGACCTAGACTAGCGGGAAGCACAGATACGCAGTATTTT
-,-,TRBJ1-2,TRBV13,CASSLGQRGNYGYTF,TGTGCCAGCAGCTTAGGCCAACGGGGTAACTATGGCTACACCTTC
TRBD1,-,TRBJ2-7,TRBV19,CASSKGAPLYEQYF,TGTGCCAGTAGTAAGGGGGCTCCCCTCTACGAGCAGTACTTC
-,-,TRBJ1-1,TRBV3-1/TRBV3-2,CASSQDGAGTEAFF,TGTGCCAGCAGCCAAGATGGGGCGGGGACTGAAGCTTTCTTT
-,-,TRBJ1-2,TRBV5-4,CASSKENENYGYTF,TGTGCCAGCAGCAAAGAAAACGAGAACTATGGCTACACCTTC
TRBD1,-,TRBJ2-7,TRBV13,CASSLGPGTGMSEQYF,TGTGCCAGCAGCTTAGGCCCAGGGACAGGGATGTCCGAGCAGTACTTC
TRBD1,-,TRBJ2-5,TRBV5-5,CASSSRTGEETQYF,TGTGCCAGCAGCTCCCGGACAGGTGAAGAGACCCAGTACTTC
-,-,TRBJ1-1,TRBV27,CASSLLGLDTEAFF,TGTGCCAGCAGTTTACTAGGGTTGGACACTGAAGCTTTCTTT
-,-,TRBJ1-1,TRBV11-3,CASSLDMNTEAFF,TGTGCCAGCAGCTTAGACATGAACACTGAAGCTTTCTTT
-,-,TRBJ1-6,TRBV6-6,CASSYSYNSPLHF,TGTGCCAGCAGTTACTCTTATAATTCACCCCTCCACTTT
-,-,TRBJ2-3,TRBV30,CARAPGIGGTDTQYF,TGTGCCAGGGCCCCGGGGATTGGTGGCACAGATACGCAGTATTTT
-,once,TRBJ1-5,TRBV19,CASSVHRNNQPQHF,TGTGCCAGTAGTGTCCATAGGAACAATCAGCCCCAGCATTTT
-,-,TRBJ1-2,TRBV6-2/TRBV6-3,CASSSGINYGYTF,TGTGCCAGCAGTTCAGGGATAAACTATGGCTACACCTTC
TRBD1,-,TRBJ2-1,TRBV6-2/TRBV6-3,CASSYRDRGYNEQFF,TGTGCCAGCAGTTACCGGGACAGGGGCTACAATGAGCAGTTCTTC
-,-,TRBJ1-2,TRBV4-3,CASRQGHGGTPGVDRYTF,TGCGCCAGCAGACAAGGGCACGGCGGGACGCCAGGCGTTGATCGCTACACCTTC
-,few,TRBJ1-2,TRBV19,CASSIDSLGNYGYTF,TGTGCCAGTAGTATAGATAGCCTGGGGAACTATGGCTACACCTTC
TRBD2,-,TRBJ2-2,TRBV19,CASSLAGVNTGELFF,TGTGCCAGTAGTTTAGCGGGAGTGAACACCGGGGAGCTGTTTTTT
TRBD1,-,TRBJ2-2,TRBV19,CASSTRDRGNTGELFF,TGTGCCAGTAGTACCCGGGACAGAGGGAACACCGGGGAGCTGTTTTTT
TRBD2,-,TRBJ2-1,TRBV7-3,CASSTWTSGTYDNEQFF,TGTGCCAGCAGCACTTGGACTAGCGGGACGTATGACAATGAGCAGTTCTTC
TRBD1,-,TRBJ2-1,TRBV7-9,CASSLSEGDRMYNEQFF,TGTGCCAGCAGCTTAAGTGAGGGGGACAGGATGTACAATGAGCAGTTCTTC
TRBD2,-,TRBJ2-1,TRBV18,CASSASGGDYNEQFF,TGTGCCAGCTCAGCTAGCGGAGGCGACTACAATGAGCAGTTCTTC
-,-,TRBJ2-1,TRBV4-3,CASSQVADYYNEQFF,TGCGCCAGCAGCCAAGTAGCTGACTACTACAATGAGCAGTTCTTC
-,-,TRBJ2-7,TRBV9,CASSGTDTSGTYEQYF,TGTGCCAGCAGCGGAACCGATACTAGTGGAACCTACGAGCAGTACTTC
-,-,TRBJ1-2,TRBV7-9,CASSFHSTGGFYGYTF,TGTGCCAGCAGCTTCCATTCGACAGGAGGCTTCTATGGCTACACCTTC
-,-,TRBJ1-2,TRBV19,CASSMMSANYGYTF,TGTGCCAGTAGTATGATGTCAGCTAACTATGGCTACACCTTC
TRBD1,once,TRBJ2-7,TRBV4-2,CASSQAPGQGLNEQYF,TGTGCCAGCAGCCAAGCCCCGGGACAGGGTCTGAACGAGCAGTACTTC
-,-,TRBJ1-2,TRBV12-3/TRBV12-4,CASRPGLTGGYTF,TGTGCCAGCAGGCCAGGACTGACGGGTGGCTACACCTTC
TRBD1,-,TRBJ1-1,TRBV20-1,CSASRQGRGTEAFF,TGCAGTGCTAGTCGACAGGGACGGGGTACTGAAGCTTTCTTT
-,-,TRBJ2-7,TRBV19,CASSRTSTDYEQYF,TGTGCCAGTAGTCGCACATCTACGGACTACGAGCAGTACTTC
TRBD2,-,TRBJ2-4,TRBV9,CASSVGAGGPQPNIQYF,TGTGCCAGCAGCGTAGGGGCGGGAGGGCCCCAACCGAACATTCAGTACTTC
TRBD1,-,TRBJ1-2,TRBV4-1,CASSPTLLVGDRGNSYYGYTF,TGCGCCAGCAGCCCTACTCTCCTCGTCGGCGACAGGGGGAATTCGTACTATGGCTACACCTTC
-,once,TRBJ2-2,TRBV4-1,CASSQDGARTKTGELFF,TGCGCCAGCAGCCAAGATGGGGCCCGGACGAAGACCGGGGAGCTGTTTTTT
-,-,TRBJ1-1,TRBV7-9,CASSPGPGQSMNTEAFF,TGTGCCAGCAGCCCGGGCCCTGGACAGTCCATGAACACTGAAGCTTTCTTT
-,-,TRBJ1-6,TRBV11-2,CASSLAVTGGGYNSPLHF,TGTGCCAGCAGCTTAGCCGTGACGGGGGGCGGTTATAATTCACCCCTCCACTTT
TRBD1,-,TRBJ1-2,TRBV9,CASSVQGAGGYTF,TGTGCCAGCAGCGTACAGGGGGCTGGAGGCTACACCTTC
-,-,TRBJ1-2,TRBV5-1,CASSSGDNGYTF,TGCGCCAGCAGTTCAGGGGACAACGGCTACACCTTC
-,-,TRBJ1-2,TRBV24-1,CATTEGCGYTF,TGTGCCACCACCGAAGGGTGTGGCTACACCTTC
-,-,TRBJ2-5,TRBV7-8,CASSLWAGPKETQYF,TGTGCCAGCAGCTTATGGGCAGGGCCAAAAGAGACCCAGTACTTC
TRBD2,-,TRBJ2-7,TRBV4-3,CASSRTGTNSYEQYF,TGCGCCAGCAGCCGTACCGGGACTAATTCCTACGAGCAGTACTTC
TRBD2,once,TRBJ2-7,TRBV11-3,CASSFRGGEYKQYF,TGTGCCAGCAGCTTTCGCGGGGGGGAGTATAAGCAGTACTTC